Listed below are T cell receptor beta chains from one sample, sequenced in a study of blood T cell repertoires in COVID-19. Data came from immunoSEQ multiplex PCR; TCRdb stores just in-frame clones and leaves some out. The sample shows roughly 200,000 clones, approximately 85% of them seen only once. Sequencing used peripheral blood. Receptors originate from a human donor with active or convalescent COVID-19. The donor label of this sample is uncertain. The conserved cysteine and the conserved F or W are not part of the CDR3 here.

>TRBV27
ASSPGLLDTEAF
>TRBV12-3/TRBV12-4
ASSLRAYEQY
>TRBV3-1/TRBV3-2
ASSQGWDSPS
>TRBV3-1/TRBV3-2
ASSGQGNTEAF
>TRBV11-1
ASSLAEGYNEQF
>TRBV18
ASSSRGASYNEQF
>TRBV4-1
ASSQGGKQY
>TRBV4-1
ASSRGGALYNEQF
>TRBV5-1
ASRNQGMMETQY
>TRBV2
ASSPTGGLAGELF
>TRBV24-1
ATSDPGTGRDYGYT
>TRBV3-1/TRBV3-2
ASSQGGQRSRETQY
>TRBV5-1
ASSLGNTGGGEQY
>TRBV5-1
ASSSGQGGQPQH
>TRBV6-5
ASRREVGGNTEAF
>TRBV25-1
ASSGGRAGKDSYEQY
>TRBV7-9
ASSLDSVSGANVLT
>TRBV2
ASSVSRANTEAF
>TRBV28
ASSLQGFSYGYT
>TRBV11-2
ASSLDAGTLYGYT
>TRBV5-4
ASSLTPGAQY
>TRBV7-2
ASSPGGTGGAYEQY
>TRBV5-1
ASSLVGDPSGYGYT
>TRBV23-1
ASSQSSTGTNEKLF
>TRBV6-2/TRBV6-3
ASSNGQLETQY
>TRBV19
ASSTRDRGYNEQF
>TRBV13
ASSLGLRQGGEAF
>TRBV2
ASTGAGGGPTDTQY
>TRBV12-3/TRBV12-4
ASSPRTGRAF
>TRBV5-4
ASSLAVAGGVETQY
>TRBV28
ASSLTVPRGEQY
>TRBV28
ASSTNGQGLYEQY
>TRBV5-1
ASSFSGNEQF
>TRBV7-6
ASSLSGTVPTEAF
>TRBV18
ASSPGVGSGKGAYEQY
>TRBV6-5
ASGQGAIPQH
>TRBV18
ASSRGGGSGSYTGELF
>TRBV7-9
ASSLAGSSYNEQF
>TRBV4-1
ASSQVETGANEKLF
>TRBV9
ASSVGPGGSWNTEAF
>TRBV11-3
ASSLVTGVKNEQF
>TRBV18
ASSPWHEQY
>TRBV5-4
ASSNRDYQETQY
>TRBV9
ASSPTGTTSEKLF
>TRBV27
ASRGAYNSPLH
>TRBV5-4
ASSSKDGVSEAF
>TRBV2
ASSELGGAYSPLH
>TRBV6-1
ASSEQGTGGYEQY
>TRBV29-1
SGGTFQGEQF
>TRBV2
ASKGRSSGRARDEQF
>TRBV18
ASSPRQGDLGPLH
>TRBV5-1
ASSFGLAGGSSF
>TRBV12-3/TRBV12-4
ASRGGTSNIQY
>TRBV6-2/TRBV6-3
ASSPHRQSYSYEQY